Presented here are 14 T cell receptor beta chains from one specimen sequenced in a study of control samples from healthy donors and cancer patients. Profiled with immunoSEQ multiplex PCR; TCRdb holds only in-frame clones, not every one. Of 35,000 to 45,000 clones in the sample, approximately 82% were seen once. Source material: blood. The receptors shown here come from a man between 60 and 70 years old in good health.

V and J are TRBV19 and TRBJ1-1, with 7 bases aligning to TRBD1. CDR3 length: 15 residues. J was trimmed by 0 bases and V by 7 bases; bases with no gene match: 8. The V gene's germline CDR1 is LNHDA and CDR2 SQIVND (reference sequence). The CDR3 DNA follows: TGTGCCAGTAAATATCAGGGGGGCATGAACACTGAAGCTTTCTTT. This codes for CASKYQGGMNTEAFF.

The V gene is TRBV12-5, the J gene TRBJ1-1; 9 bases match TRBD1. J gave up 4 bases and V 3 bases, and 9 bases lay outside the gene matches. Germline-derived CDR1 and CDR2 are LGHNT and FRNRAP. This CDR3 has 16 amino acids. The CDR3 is CASGFRDREGSTEAFF. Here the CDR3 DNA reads TGTGCTAGTGGTTTCCGGGACAGGGAAGGGAGCACTGAAGCTTTCTTT.

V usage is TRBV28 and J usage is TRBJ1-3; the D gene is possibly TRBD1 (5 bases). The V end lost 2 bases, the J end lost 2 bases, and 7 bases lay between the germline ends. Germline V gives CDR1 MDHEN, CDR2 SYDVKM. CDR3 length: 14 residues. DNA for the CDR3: TGTGCCAGCAGTTTAGGACAAGCTGGAAACACCATATATTTT. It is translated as CASSLGQAGNTIYF.

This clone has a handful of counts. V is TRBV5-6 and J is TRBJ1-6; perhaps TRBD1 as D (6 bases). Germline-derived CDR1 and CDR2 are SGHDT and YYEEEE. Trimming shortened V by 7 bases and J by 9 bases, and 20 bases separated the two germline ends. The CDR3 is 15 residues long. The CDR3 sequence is CASARSPGASSPLHF. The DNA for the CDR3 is TGTGCCAGCGCTCGGAGCCCGGGGGCGTCTTCACCCCTCCACTTT.

CDR3 loop: CAWSIQGGKRAGELFF. The CDR3 bases are TGTGCCTGGAGTATACAGGGGGGAAAACGGGCCGGGGAGCTGTTTTTT. The V and J genes are TRBV30 and TRBJ2-2, with 8 bases aligning to TRBD1. This CDR3 is built from 16 residues. The germline gives CDR1 GTSNPN, CDR2 SVGIG (reference sequence). J was trimmed by 6 bases and V by 2 bases; bases with no gene match: 11.

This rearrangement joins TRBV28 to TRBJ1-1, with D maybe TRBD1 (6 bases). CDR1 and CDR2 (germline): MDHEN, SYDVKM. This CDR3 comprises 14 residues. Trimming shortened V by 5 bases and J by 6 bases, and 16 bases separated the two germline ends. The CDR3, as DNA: TGTGCCAGCAGTCAATCATACGGGGGCGCTGAAGCTTTCTTT. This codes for CASSQSYGGAEAFF. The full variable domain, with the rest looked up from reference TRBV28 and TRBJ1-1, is DVKVTQSSRYLVKRTGEKVFLECVQDMDHENMFWYRQDPGLGLRLIYFSYDVKMKEKGDIPEGYSVSREKKERFSLILESASTNQTSMYLCASSQSYGGAEAFFGQGTRLTVV.

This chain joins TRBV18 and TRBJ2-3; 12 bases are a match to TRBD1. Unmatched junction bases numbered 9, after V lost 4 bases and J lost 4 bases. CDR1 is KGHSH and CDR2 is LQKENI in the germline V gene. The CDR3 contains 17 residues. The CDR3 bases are TGTGCCAGCTCACGAAACCCCGGGACAGGGGGCGCAGATACGCAGTATTTT. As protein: CASSRNPGTGGADTQYF.

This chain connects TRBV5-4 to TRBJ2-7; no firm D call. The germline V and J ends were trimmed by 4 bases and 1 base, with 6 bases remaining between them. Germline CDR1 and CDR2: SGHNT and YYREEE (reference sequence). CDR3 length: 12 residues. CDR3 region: CASSVNSYEQYF. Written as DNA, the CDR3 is TGTGCCAGCAGCGTAAATTCCTACGAGCAGTACTTC.

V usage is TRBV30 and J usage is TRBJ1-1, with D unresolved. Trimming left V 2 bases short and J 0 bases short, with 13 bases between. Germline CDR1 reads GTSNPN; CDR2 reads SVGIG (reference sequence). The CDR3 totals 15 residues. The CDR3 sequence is CAWSRGHPMNTEAFF. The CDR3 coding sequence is TGTGCCTGGAGTAGAGGGCATCCCATGAACACTGAAGCTTTCTTT.

CDR3 nucleotide sequence: TGTGCCAGCAGTTTATCGTCCAGTTATGGCTACACCTTC. It specifies CASSLSSSYGYTF. The rearrangement uses TRBV12-3 or TRBV12-4 and TRBJ1-2; D is unresolved. V gave up 2 bases and J gave up 5 bases, with 9 bases separating them. The CDR3 has 13 amino acids.

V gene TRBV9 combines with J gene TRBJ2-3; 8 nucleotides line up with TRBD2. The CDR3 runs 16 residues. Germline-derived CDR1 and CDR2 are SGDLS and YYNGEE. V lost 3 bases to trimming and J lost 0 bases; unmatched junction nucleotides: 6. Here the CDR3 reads CASSGRGVASTDTQYF. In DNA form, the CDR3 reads TGTGCCAGCAGCGGGCGGGGGGTGGCTAGCACAGATACGCAGTATTTT.

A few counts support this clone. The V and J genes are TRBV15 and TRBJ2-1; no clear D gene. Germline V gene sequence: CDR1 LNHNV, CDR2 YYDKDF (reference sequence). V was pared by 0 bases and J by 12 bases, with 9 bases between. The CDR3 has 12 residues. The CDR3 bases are TGTGCCACCAGCAGAGATAAGAGGATGCAGTTCTTC. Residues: CATSRDKRMQFF.

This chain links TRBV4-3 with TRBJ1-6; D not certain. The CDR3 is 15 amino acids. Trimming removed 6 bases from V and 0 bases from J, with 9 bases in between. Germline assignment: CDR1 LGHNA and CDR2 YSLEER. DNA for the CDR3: TGCGCCAGCAGGGCGGATAGCTCCTATAATTCACCCCTCCACTTT. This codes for CASRADSSYNSPLHF.

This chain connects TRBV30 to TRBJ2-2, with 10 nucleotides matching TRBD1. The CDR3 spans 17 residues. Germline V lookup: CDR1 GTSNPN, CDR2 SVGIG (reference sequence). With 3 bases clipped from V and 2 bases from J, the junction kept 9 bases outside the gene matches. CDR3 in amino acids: CAWREDRGRRNTGELFF. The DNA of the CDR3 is TGTGCCTGGAGGGAAGACAGGGGGCGCCGTAACACCGGGGAGCTGTTTTTT.